This T cell receptor (beta chain) is drawn from a study of CD8 T cells in Susac syndrome. The CDR3 has 13 amino acids. V lost 3 bases, J lost 10 bases, and 5 bases stayed unmatched. The germline gives CDR1 LGHNA, CDR2 YNFKEQ. With random hexamers, about 0.5 to 1 ug RNA was reverse transcribed. TCRdb re-called the immunoSEQ multiplex PCR reads through MiXCR, storing one row per CDR3 protein. This sample carries about 240,000 distinct CDR3 sequences, 90% to 96% of them seen once, and the ten largest clones take around 0.093%. Sequencing was carried out using CD4+ T cells from PBMCs. The sequence came from a human donor with Susac syndrome. The rearrangement links TRBV4-2 to TRBJ1-5; 8 positions match TRBD1. CDR3 sequence reads: CASSQRGQGPQHF. Here the CDR3 DNA reads TGTGCCAGCAGCCAGCGAGGACAGGGCCCCCAGCATTTT.